This T cell receptor beta chain was observed in a study of CD8+CD57+ T cells in acquired aplastic anemia. The study's findings and limits: Common to patients and controls were around 30 CD8+ CDR3 sequences.

Profiling that covered TCR beta VDJ and CDR3 relied on genomic DNA as its template. MiXCR, run by TCRdb on the reads, gives a single entry per CDR3 protein. The data contain 250,000 to 300,000 distinct CDR3 sequences, approximately 58% of them singletons. After removal of 5 bases from V and 7 bases from J, the junction contained 10 bases not matched to a gene. Germline loops: CDR1 LNHDA, CDR2 SQIVND (reference sequence). This CDR3 has 15 amino acids. Previously, flow cytometry had revealed CD8+CD57+ cell expansion in the patients chosen for sequencing. Worth noting for this clonotype: The antigen is undetermined.

V usage is TRBV19 and J usage is TRBJ2-7, with TRBD1 matching over 11 bases. Sequencing was carried out using sorted CD4+, CD8+, or CD8+CD57+ T cells (not recorded which) from PBMCs. The sequence was collected from a human donor with aplastic anemia. Here the CDR3 reads CASSVVGQGAVEQYF. CDR3 in DNA: TGTGCCAGTAGTGTCGTCGGACAGGGGGCGGTTGAGCAGTACTTC.